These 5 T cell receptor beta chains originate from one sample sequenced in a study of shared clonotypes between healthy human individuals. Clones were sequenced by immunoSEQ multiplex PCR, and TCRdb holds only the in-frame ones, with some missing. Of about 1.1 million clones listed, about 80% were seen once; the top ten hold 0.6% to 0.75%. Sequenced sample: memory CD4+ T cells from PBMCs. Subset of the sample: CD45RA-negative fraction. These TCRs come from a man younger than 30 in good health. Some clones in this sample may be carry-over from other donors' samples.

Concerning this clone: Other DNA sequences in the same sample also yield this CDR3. The CDR3 reads CASSLAGTPSSYEQYF. CDR3 nucleotide sequence: TGCGCCAGCAGCTTGGCCGGGACACCAAGCTCCTACGAGCAGTACTTC. The chain recombines TRBV5-1 with TRBJ2-7, with D possibly matching TRBD1 (6 bases). Trimming took off 0 bases at V and 0 bases at J, with 13 bases between the two ends. This CDR3 region has 16 residues. Germline V gene sequence: CDR1 SGHRS, CDR2 YFSETQ.

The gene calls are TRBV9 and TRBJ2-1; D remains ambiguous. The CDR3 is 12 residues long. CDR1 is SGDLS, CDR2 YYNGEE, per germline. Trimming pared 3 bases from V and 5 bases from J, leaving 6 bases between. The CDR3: CASSAHNNEQFF. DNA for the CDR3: TGTGCCAGCAGCGCCCACAACAATGAGCAGTTCTTC.

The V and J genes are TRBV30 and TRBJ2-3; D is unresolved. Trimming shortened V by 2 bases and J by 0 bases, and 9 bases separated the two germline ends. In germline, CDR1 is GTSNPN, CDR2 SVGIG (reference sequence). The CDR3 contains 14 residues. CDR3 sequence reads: CAWSKSVSTDTQYF. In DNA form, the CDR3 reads TGTGCCTGGAGTAAGAGTGTTAGCACAGATACGCAGTATTTT.

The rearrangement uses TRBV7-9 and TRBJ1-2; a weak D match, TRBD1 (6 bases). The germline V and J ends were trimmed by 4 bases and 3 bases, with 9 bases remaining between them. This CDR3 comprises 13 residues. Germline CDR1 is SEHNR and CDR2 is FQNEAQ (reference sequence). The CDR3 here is CASSYQGHYGYTF. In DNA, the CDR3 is TGTGCCAGCAGCTACCAGGGGCACTATGGCTACACCTTC.

DNA for the CDR3: TGTGCCAGCAGTGCGGGAAGAGGGACGGACCCCCAGCATTTT. It is translated as CASSAGRGTDPQHF. The chain links TRBV2 to TRBJ1-5, with a tentative D call TRBD1 (5 bases). V lost 4 bases and J 10 bases, leaving 17 bases between the germline ends. The CDR3 has 14 amino acids. In germline, CDR1 is SNHLY, CDR2 FYNNEI.